This TCR beta chain originates from a study of regulatory T cells in long-lasting Graves disease. General study points: Among samples with persistent disease, TRBV28, TRBJ1-2 and TRBJ2-5 were favored.

Time point of the sample: newly diagnosed GD, antithyroid drugs for less than 3 months. Construction of the TCR library relied on RNA isolated from PBMCs. Assembly of TCR beta libraries relied on iRepertoire HTBI primers together with Arm-PCR of CDR3 regions. TCRdb used MiXCR to reprocess the multiplex PCR reads, holding one entry per CDR3 protein. The sample records about half a million distinct CDR3 sequences, around 12% being singletons. Trimming pared 4 bases from V and 4 bases from J, leaving 16 bases between. The CDR3 runs to 15 residues. This clonotype was observed many times. Its antigen remains unknown. The sample was also linked to a second study, of T cells in Graves' hyperthyroidism and ophthalmopathy. That source reports: Disease duration under 2 months; hyperthyroidism patients were aged 18 to 65. A set of HTBI primers served as the primers for a first-round RT-PCR of the TCR CDR3. Ophthalmopathy prediction by the model preceded onset by a median approximately 6.1 months.

J is TRBJ1-2 and V is TRBV12-3 or TRBV12-4, with D perhaps matching TRBD1 (6 bases). Material: peripheral blood mononuclear cells (PBMCs), obtained at new diagnosis, from a patient treated with antithyroid drugs. This clonotype originated in a woman aged 25 to 39 with Graves disease. The CDR3 coding sequence is TGTGCCAGCAGTTCATACGGGGGCAGGGTCTATGGCTACACCTTC. Encoded protein: CASSSYGGRVYGYTF.